These 5 T cell receptor beta chains came from one sample sequenced in a study of vaccination and CD4 T cells after COVID-19. Antigen specificity for these receptors is unknown. Treatment in this sample: approximately 11-day PBMC culture with coronavirus spike peptide pools or control peptides (ViraFEST assay). The study sequenced cultured CD4+ T cell DNA using the Oncomine TCR Beta short-read assay. Each CDR3 protein is one row after TCRdb ran MiXCR on the PCR reads. The table lists thousands of distinct CDR3 sequences, about 77% of them singletons. The source material was CD4+ T cells from blood, cultured in vitro. These receptors came from a human donor who had recovered from COVID-19.

This clonotype was picked up one time. The V call is TRBV20-1, the J call TRBJ2-3; D is possibly TRBD2 (5 bases). Germline V gives CDR1 DFQATT, CDR2 SNEGSKA (reference sequence). There are 15 residues in the CDR3. V gave up 0 bases and J gave up 2 bases, with 12 bases separating them. CDR3 nucleotide sequence: TGCAGTGCTAGAGATTCGGGGAAATTCACAGATACGCAGTATTTT. It yields the protein CSARDSGKFTDTQYF.

The rearrangement uses TRBV20-1 and TRBJ2-7; 7 nucleotides match TRBD1. Germline CDR1 DFQATT, CDR2 SNEGSKA (reference sequence). The CDR3 covers 12 residues. The DNA for the CDR3 is TGCTCTACGACAGGGAATTCCTACGAGCAGTACTTC. This gives the protein CSTTGNSYEQYF.

This sequence joins TRBV5-4 and TRBJ1-2, with 10 positions matching TRBD1. This CDR3 is 15 amino acids long. Unmatched junction bases numbered 8, after V lost 2 bases and J lost 7 bases. CDR1 is SGHNT and CDR2 is YYREEE in the germline V gene (reference sequence). This CDR3 is CASSFPGQGTPGYTF. CDR3 coding DNA: TGTGCCAGCAGCTTTCCGGGACAGGGGACCCCTGGCTACACCTTC.

This chain uses TRBV19 with TRBJ1-1; no reliable D call. Germline V lookup: CDR1 LNHDA, CDR2 SQIVND (reference sequence). Trimming removed 0 bases at V and 3 bases at J, with 8 bases between. The length of the CDR3 is 14 residues. CDR3 in amino acids: CASSIDMGYTEAFF. The DNA of the CDR3 is TGTGCCAGTAGTATAGATATGGGGTACACTGAAGCTTTCTTT.

J is TRBJ1-1 and V is TRBV18; D may be TRBD1 (5 bases). The CDR3 covers 17 residues. Germline loops: CDR1 KGHSH, CDR2 LQKENI. V lost 2 bases and J lost 0, with 16 bases in between. The CDR3 region is CASSPSILGQLNTEAFF. CDR3 bases: TGTGCCAGCTCACCATCAATCTTGGGGCAGCTGAACACTGAAGCTTTCTTT.